This T cell receptor (beta chain) was obtained from a study of identical twins. The V gene's germline CDR1 is SGHVS and CDR2 FQNEAQ. The CDR3 totals 14 residues. V was pared by 2 bases and J by 9 bases, with 6 bases of the junction left unmatched. Study-level results: Its conclusions, products of cross-sectional statistical analysis, did not come from following the same donors. Abundant beta clonotypes from cord blood had fewer insertions, unlike memory repertoires, which showed none. Weaker excess twin sharing was observed in beta out-of-frame sequences.

TCRdb recomputed calls from the 5' RACE reads with MiXCR, one row per CDR3 protein. The table has approximately 240,000 distinct CDR3 sequences, around 15% seen once. This clonotype has a handful of counts. What it recognizes is unknown. The sample was memory (CD45RO+) T cells sorted from blood. The chain carries TRBV7-8 and TRBJ1-2; 10 nucleotides align to TRBD1. The receptor was isolated from a woman aged 18-29 years in good health. The CDR3 region has the DNA TGTGCCAGCAGCTTACCCGGACAGGGGGTGAGCTACACCTTC. As protein: CASSLPGQGVSYTF.